These 27 T cell receptor beta chains came from one sample sequenced in a study of radiation and T cells in renal cell carcinoma. Noted time point: baseline pretreatment blood. The treatment is: 15 Gy SBRT to primary tumor, nephrectomy 4 weeks later. Repertoires were generated with immunoSEQ multiplex PCR, while TCRdb's copy carries only in-frame clones and drops some. The sample lists roughly 120,000 clones, roughly 80% occurring once. Sequenced material: blood, taken from a patient whose treatment included radiotherapy and nephrectomy. The receptors here all came from an older woman with renal cell carcinoma.

This clone appeared once. V gene TRBV5-1 combines with J gene TRBJ2-3, with 9 bases fitting TRBD1. Germline-derived CDR1 and CDR2 are SGHRS and YFSETQ. The V gene end was trimmed by 4 bases and the J gene end by 2 bases; junction bases not matched to a gene: 5. This CDR3 has 15 residues. CDR3 residues: CASSDRQGVTDTQYF. The CDR3 region has the DNA TGCGCCAGCAGCGACCGACAGGGGGTCACAGATACGCAGTATTTT.

The J gene is TRBJ1-2, the V gene TRBV29-1, with a possible D match to TRBD1 (6 bases). Looked up from germline, CDR1 is SQVTM and CDR2 is ANQGSEA. The CDR3 loop spans 13 amino acids. Trimming stripped 0 bases from V and 7 bases from J, with 12 bases between. The CDR3 DNA is TGCAGCGTTGAAGATGGGGGGGCCTCTGGCTACACCTTC. Translation gives CSVEDGGASGYTF.

This chain connects TRBV6-1 to TRBJ1-1; no reliable D call. Germline V gene data show CDR1 as MNHNS and CDR2 as SASEGT. The CDR3 sequence is 14 residues long. V gave up 7 bases and J gave up 1 base, with 13 bases separating them. The CDR3 is CASTLPAENTEAFF. Here the CDR3 DNA reads TGTGCCAGCACCCTACCGGCGGAGAACACTGAAGCTTTCTTT.

Worth noting for this clone: The same CDR3 also results from other DNA sequences found in this sample. The V and J genes are TRBV7-8 and TRBJ2-5; D ambiguous. Germline CDR1 and CDR2: SGHVS and FQNEAQ. Trimming removed 6 bases at V and 0 bases at J, with 5 bases between. CDR3 size: 12 residues. DNA for the CDR3: TGTGCCAGCAGTAGAGACCAAGAGACCCAGTACTTC. Amino acids: CASSRDQETQYF.

The chain uses TRBV7-2 and TRBJ2-2; 8 bases align to TRBD2. The CDR3 totals 16 residues. Germline CDR1 reads SGHTA; CDR2 reads FQGNSA. The V gene end was trimmed by 2 bases and the J gene end by 5 bases; junction bases not matched to a gene: 7. The CDR3 nucleotides are TGTGCCAGCAGCTTAACGCCGGTAGCGGGGACCGGGGAGCTGTTTTTT. Residues: CASSLTPVAGTGELFF.

The J gene is TRBJ2-1, the V gene TRBV6-5, with TRBD2 identical over 12 bases. Per the germline V gene, CDR1 is MNHEY and CDR2 is SVGAGI. The CDR3 is 15 amino acids. With 6 bases clipped from V and 1 base from J, the junction kept 1 base outside the gene matches. The CDR3 nucleotides are TGTGCCAGCAGGGGACTAGCGGGTTCCTACAATGAGCAGTTCTTC. This sequence encodes CASRGLAGSYNEQFF.

This rearrangement joins TRBV14 to TRBJ1-5; D not certain. The V gene lost 1 base and the J gene lost 12 bases, with 13 bases spanning the gap. CDR1 and CDR2 from the germline V gene are SGHDN and FVKESK. The CDR3 covers 13 residues. The chain's CDR3 is CASSQGSGTLQHF. The CDR3 DNA is TGTGCCAGCAGCCAAGGCTCGGGAACACTCCAGCATTTT.

V and J are TRBV19 and TRBJ1-5; tentative D call: TRBD1 (6 bases). Germline assignment: CDR1 LNHDA and CDR2 SQIVND (reference sequence). V lost 1 base and J lost 1, with 14 bases in between. This CDR3 spans 17 amino acids. The CDR3 is CASSIAGVLESNQPQHF. The CDR3 bases are TGTGCCAGTAGTATAGCAGGGGTTCTAGAGAGCAATCAGCCCCAGCATTTT.

The gene calls are TRBV27 and TRBJ2-1; D unclear. V lost 3 bases to trimming and J lost 6 bases, with 12 bases between them. The germline V gene has CDR1 MNHEY and CDR2 SMNVEV (reference sequence). The CDR3 is 14 residues long. CDR3 loop: CASSFLVTTNEQFF. CDR3 sequence (DNA): TGTGCCAGCAGTTTTCTGGTCACCACCAATGAGCAGTTCTTC.

This clone was recorded only once. The rearrangement links TRBV25-1 to TRBJ1-2, with D perhaps TRBD1 (6 bases). Trimming took 3 bases from V and 4 from J, leaving 9 bases between them. The CDR3 covers 13 residues. Germline CDR1 is MGHDK and CDR2 is SYGVNS. CDR3 sequence (DNA): TGTGCCAGCAGTGAGGGGGGGGCCTATGGCTACACCTTC. Protein: CASSEGGAYGYTF.

The gene calls are TRBV19 and TRBJ1-5; perhaps TRBD1 as D (6 bases). V was cut by 0 bases and J by 1 base, with 10 bases left in between. This CDR3 is 16 amino acids long. In germline, CDR1 is LNHDA, CDR2 SQIVND (reference sequence). Here the CDR3 DNA reads TGTGCCAGTAGTATAGATCGGGACATAAGCAATCAGCCCCAGCATTTT. Protein: CASSIDRDISNQPQHF.

V usage is TRBV9 and J usage is TRBJ2-3, with unresolved D. CDR3 size: 14 residues. Looked up from germline, CDR1 is SGDLS and CDR2 is YYNGEE. Trimming took off 0 bases at V and 2 bases at J, with 7 bases between the two ends. DNA for the CDR3: TGTGCCAGCAGCGTAGGGCACAACACAGATACGCAGTATTTT. This translates into CASSVGHNTDTQYF. The entire variable domain, with the rest obtained from reference TRBV9 and TRBJ2-3, is as follows: DSGVTQTPKHLITATGQRVTLRCSPRSGDLSVYWYQQSLDQGLQFLIQYYNGEERAKGNILERFSAQQFPDLHSELNLSSLELGDSALYFCASSVGHNTDTQYFGPGTRLTVL.

In its sample, this clone was seen many times. The rearrangement joins TRBV2 to TRBJ2-5, with 7 bases matching TRBD1. The ends lost 6 bases at V and 3 bases at J; junction bases unmatched: 7. CDR1 is SNHLY and CDR2 is FYNNEI in the germline V gene. CDR3 length: 14 amino acids. CDR3: CASRTGTAEETQYF. CDR3 DNA sequence: TGTGCCAGCAGGACCGGGACAGCTGAAGAGACCCAGTACTTC.

J is TRBJ1-5 and V is TRBV6-1; D uncertain. CDR3 length: 13 amino acids. With 4 bases removed from V and 1 base from J, the gap between germline ends came to 5 bases. Germline CDR1 is MNHNS and CDR2 is SASEGT. The CDR3 DNA reads TGTGCCAGCAGTGCTCAGAGCAATCAGCCCCAGCATTTT. It specifies CASSAQSNQPQHF.

The chain joins TRBV18 to TRBJ1-5, with no clear D. CDR1 is KGHSH, CDR2 LQKENI, per germline. V was pared by 2 bases and J by 11 bases, with 10 bases between. This CDR3 has 12 residues. This CDR3 reads CASSPDSLAQHF. CDR3 sequence (DNA): TGTGCCAGCTCACCAGATTCACTGGCCCAGCATTTT.

The J gene is TRBJ2-1, the V gene TRBV28; maybe TRBD2 (7 bases). The CDR3 loop spans 19 amino acids. Trimming cost V 3 bases and J 0 bases, with 21 bases left between them. From germline, CDR1 is MDHEN and CDR2 SYDVKM. The CDR3 loop is CASSFRTRGGSSSYNEQFF. The CDR3 DNA reads as TGTGCCAGCAGTTTCCGGACTAGAGGGGGTTCGAGCTCCTACAATGAGCAGTTCTTC.

The rearrangement joins TRBV28 to TRBJ1-4; 7 nucleotides match TRBD1. The length of the CDR3 is 15 residues. The V segment lost 6 bases and the J segment 5 bases; nucleotides outside the gene matches: 9. Germline CDR1 is MDHEN and CDR2 is SYDVKM. In nucleotides, the CDR3 is TGTGCCAGCAGCAACGGGGGACAGTTAAATGAAAAACTGTTTTTT. Translation: CASSNGGQLNEKLFF. Variable domain in full (rest from reference TRBV28 and TRBJ1-4): DVKVTQSSRYLVKRTGEKVFLECVQDMDHENMFWYRQDPGLGLRLIYFSYDVKMKEKGDIPEGYSVSREKKERFSLILESASTNQTSMYLCASSNGGQLNEKLFFGSGTQLSVL.

This chain uses TRBV5-1 with TRBJ2-6; D gene unclear. Germline V gene sequence: CDR1 SGHRS, CDR2 YFSETQ. V lost 0 bases and J lost 0, with 4 bases in between. This CDR3 region has 15 residues. CDR3 region: CASSLAVSGANVLTF. CDR3 sequence (DNA): TGCGCCAGCAGCTTGGCCGTCTCTGGGGCCAACGTCCTGACTTTC.

The chain has TRBV19 and TRBJ2-7; TRBD1 aligns across 7 bases. The CDR3 totals 14 residues. CDR1 LNHDA and CDR2 SQIVND come from the germline V gene (reference sequence). V was pared by 8 bases and J by 0 bases, with 7 bases of the junction left unmatched. The CDR3 region is CASSRDRSSYEQYF. The CDR3 coding sequence is TGTGCCAGTTCCCGGGACAGAAGCTCCTACGAGCAGTACTTC.

V usage is TRBV5-1 and J usage is TRBJ2-7; 8 nucleotides match TRBD1. The CDR3 has 14 amino acids. V dropped 4 bases and J dropped 2; count of bases not matched to a gene: 5. CDR1 is SGHRS, CDR2 YFSETQ, per germline. The CDR3 loop reads CASSPPDRAYEQYF. DNA of the CDR3: TGCGCCAGCAGCCCACCGGACAGGGCCTACGAGCAGTACTTC.

As concerns this clone: Other DNA sequences in this specimen translate into the identical CDR3. This chain links TRBV6-5 with TRBJ1-1; no definite D call. This CDR3 has 15 amino acids. V was trimmed by 0 bases and J by 3 bases, leaving 11 bases between them. The germline V gene encodes CDR1 MNHEY and CDR2 SVGAGI. CDR3 nucleotide sequence: TGTGCCAGCAGTTACTCGAGTCGTAGGTACACTGAAGCTTTCTTT. It encodes CASSYSSRRYTEAFF.

The gene calls are TRBV11-2 and TRBJ2-3; 12 positions match TRBD2. With 5 bases clipped from V and 5 bases from J, the junction kept 5 bases outside the gene matches. The CDR3 spans 15 residues. Germline V gene sequence: CDR1 SGHAT, CDR2 FQNNGV. The CDR3 coding sequence is TGTGCCAGCAGCCTTCTAGCGGGGGGGATAGATACGCAGTATTTT. Its translation: CASSLLAGGIDTQYF.

The genes are TRBV28 and TRBJ2-3; D is perhaps TRBD2 (7 bases). CDR3 length equals 14 residues. The V end was cut by 5 bases, the J end by 1 base, with 10 bases between. Germline V gene data show CDR1 as MDHEN and CDR2 as SYDVKM. The CDR3: CASSRGGGTDTQYF. The CDR3 nucleotides read TGTGCCAGCAGTCGAGGGGGGGGCACAGATACGCAGTATTTT.

The rearrangement links TRBV6-5 to TRBJ1-2; D might be TRBD1 (5 bases). Trimming stripped 2 bases from V and 3 bases from J, with 16 bases between. Germline V gives CDR1 MNHEY, CDR2 SVGAGI. This CDR3 comprises 16 residues. CDR3 in DNA: TGTGCCAGCAGTTACGGGGGGGAGGGTACTCACTATGGCTACACCTTC. Translating gives CASSYGGEGTHYGYTF.

V is TRBV5-5 and J is TRBJ2-7; 8 bases are shared with TRBD2. The CDR3 covers 17 residues. The V gene's germline CDR1 is SGHKS and CDR2 YYEKEE (reference sequence). Trimming cost V 4 bases and J 3 bases; bases outside gene matches: 15. CDR3 region: CASSPLEGVAGHYEQYF. Written as DNA, the CDR3 is TGTGCCAGCAGCCCTCTAGAGGGGGTAGCGGGGCACTACGAGCAGTACTTC.

The chain has TRBV6-1 and TRBJ1-6, with D perhaps matching TRBD1 (6 bases). The CDR3 spans 17 residues. Germline V CDR1 and CDR2: MNHNS, SASEGT. V lost 0 bases and J 7 bases, leaving 16 bases between the germline ends. The CDR3 coding sequence is TGTGCCAGCAGTGAAGCGCGTTGGGGGGCGCGGAATTCACCCCTCCACTTT. Protein: CASSEARWGARNSPLHF.

The V gene is TRBV2, the J gene TRBJ2-7, with D maybe TRBD2 (6 bases). Trimming shortened V by 1 base and J by 2 bases, and 15 bases separated the two germline ends. This CDR3 is 16 amino acids long. Germline CDR1 SNHLY, CDR2 FYNNEI. The CDR3 nucleotides read TGTGCCAGCAGTGAAGGAAATCCGGGAGCTACCTACGAGCAGTACTTC. The encoded protein is CASSEGNPGATYEQYF.